The next 27 T cell receptor beta chains were all read from a single sample in a study of T cells expressing NK-cell markers. Each CDR3 protein gets one entry in TCRdb, which reprocessed the 5' RACE reads and gives no DNA. The sample's table shows some 150,000 distinct CDR3 sequences. The sample taken for sequencing was blood T cells: a sorted CD56 or NKG2C T cell subset, CD4+ or CD8+ T cells, or bulk PBMC T cells (not recorded which). The receptors shown here come from a man younger than 35 in good health.

V usage is TRBV4-3 and J usage is TRBJ2-7; the TCRdb D gene call, TRBD1, has no DNA to confirm it. From germline, CDR1 is LGHNA and CDR2 YSLEER. The CDR3 totals 17 residues. This chain's CDR3 is CASSPSIGDRGVLEQYF.

The rearrangement joins TRBV6-1 to TRBJ2-1; TCRdb returns TRBD2, unconfirmable since there is no DNA. Per the germline V gene, CDR1 is MNHNS and CDR2 is SASEGT. This CDR3 has 13 amino acids. CDR3 amino acids: CASRGLVLNEQFF.

The chain combines TRBV4-1 with TRBJ2-1; no DNA is available, so the TRBD2 call from TCRdb remains unchecked. CDR3 length equals 13 residues. Germline lookup yields CDR1 MGHRA and CDR2 YSYEKL. CDR3 sequence: CASSRQDQREQFF.

This sequence joins TRBV30 and TRBJ2-1. The V gene's germline CDR1 is GTSNPN and CDR2 SVGIG (reference sequence). CDR3 size: 13 residues. This CDR3 is CAWSTVKYNEQFF.

The chain uses TRBV13 and TRBJ2-3; with no DNA, the TCRdb D assignment of TRBD1 cannot be verified. The length of the CDR3 is 14 residues. The germline V gene has CDR1 PRHDT and CDR2 FYEKMQ (reference sequence). CDR3 loop: CASSSRGRGDTQYF.

The chain has TRBV2 and TRBJ2-1; TCRdb gives TRBD2 as the D gene, but with no DNA this cannot be confirmed. Looked up from germline, CDR1 is SNHLY and CDR2 is FYNNEI. This CDR3 is 12 amino acids long. This chain's CDR3 is CACRATVNEQFF. Filled out from reference TRBV2 and TRBJ2-1, the complete variable domain reads EPEVTQTPSHQVTQMGQEVILRCVPISNHLYFYWYRQILGQKVEFLVSFYNNEISEKSEIFDDQFSVERPDGSNFTLKIRSTKLEDSAMYFCACRATVNEQFFGPGTRLTVL.

The chain carries TRBV12-3 or TRBV12-4 and TRBJ2-2; TCRdb names TRBD1, which stays unverified in the absence of DNA. The CDR3 has 15 residues. CDR3 sequence reads: CASSLGIGGIGELFF.

The J gene is TRBJ2-2, the V gene TRBV7-9. Germline CDR1 SEHNR, CDR2 FQNEAQ (reference sequence). CDR3 length: 12 residues. The CDR3 protein is CASSLIQRELFF.

J is TRBJ2-1 and V is TRBV20-1. The CDR3 has 14 residues. CDR1 and CDR2 (germline): DFQATT, SNEGSKA (reference sequence). The CDR3 loop reads CSARDLLDRNEQFF.

The chain couples TRBV6-1 to TRBJ2-1; TCRdb's D call of TRBD1 is untestable without DNA. The V gene's germline CDR1 is MNHNS and CDR2 SASEGT. This CDR3 contains 15 residues. Here the CDR3 reads CASSPAGTLFNEQFF.

The chain joins TRBV7-9 to TRBJ2-3; TCRdb's D gene call, TRBD1, goes unchecked for lack of DNA. CDR3 size: 20 residues. The germline V gene has CDR1 SEHNR and CDR2 FQNEAQ (reference sequence). CDR3 sequence: CASSSVLSPGPELGTDTQYF.

The gene calls are TRBV24-1 and TRBJ1-4. CDR1 is KGHDR, CDR2 SFDVKD, per germline. The CDR3 has 11 amino acids. CDR3 sequence: CATSVGEKLFF.

The chain combines TRBV20-1 with TRBJ2-1; TCRdb reports TRBD2, a call that lacks DNA to check it against. CDR1 is DFQATT, CDR2 SNEGSKA, per germline (reference sequence). The CDR3 is made up of 15 amino acids. Here the CDR3 reads CSARRLAGLYNEQFF.

The genes are TRBV7-2 and TRBJ2-1; TCRdb proposes TRBD2, but this gene call is untestable without DNA. This CDR3 comprises 17 residues. Germline V gene data show CDR1 as SGHTA and CDR2 as FQGNSA. This CDR3 reads CASSVGLAGPSYNEQFF.

This rearrangement joins TRBV5-1 to TRBJ2-1; TCRdb returns TRBD2, unconfirmable since there is no DNA. CDR1 and CDR2 (germline): SGHRS, YFSETQ. This CDR3 region has 15 residues. The CDR3 region is CASSLLPSSYNEQFF.

This rearrangement joins TRBV15 to TRBJ2-2; TCRdb reports TRBD1, a call that lacks DNA to check it against. Germline assignment: CDR1 LNHNV and CDR2 YYDKDF (reference sequence). CDR3 length equals 15 residues. CDR3 sequence reads: CATSNDRVDTGELFF.

CDR3 protein: CASSHKDGGAEAFF. This rearrangement joins TRBV14 to TRBJ1-1. CDR3 length: 14 amino acids. Germline lookup yields CDR1 SGHDN and CDR2 FVKESK. Full variable domain (missing parts from reference TRBV14 and TRBJ1-1): EAGVTQFPSHSVIEKGQTVTLRCDPISGHDNLYWYRRVMGKEIKFLLHFVKESKQDESGMPNNRFLAERTGGTYSTLKVQPAELEDSGVYFCASSHKDGGAEAFFGQGTRLTVV.

The chain uses TRBV20-1 and TRBJ2-1; the D call from TCRdb, TRBD2, cannot be confirmed without DNA. The CDR3 runs to 14 residues. Germline V gene lookup returns CDR1 DFQATT and CDR2 SNEGSKA (reference sequence). The CDR3 sequence is CSAREAGDYNEQFF.

V and J are TRBV4-1 and TRBJ2-1. The germline V gene encodes CDR1 MGHRA and CDR2 YSYEKL. CDR3 length equals 13 residues. The CDR3 region is CATSGSGYNEQFF.

V usage is TRBV7-7 and J usage is TRBJ2-1. Germline lookup yields CDR1 SSHAT and CDR2 FNYEAQ (reference sequence). The CDR3 is 14 amino acids. CDR3: CASSRSVGYNEQFF.

The chain employs TRBV20-1 and TRBJ2-5; with no DNA, the TCRdb D assignment of TRBD2 cannot be verified. From germline, CDR1 is DFQATT and CDR2 SNEGSKA (reference sequence). The CDR3 consists of 17 residues. The CDR3 loop reads CSARDRREMLFGETQYF.

The chain has TRBV5-1 and TRBJ2-7; TCRdb gives TRBD2 as the D gene, but with no DNA this cannot be confirmed. Germline V CDR1 and CDR2: SGHRS, YFSETQ. The CDR3 consists of 16 residues. The CDR3 is CASSLETSGIAYEQYF.

The rearrangement uses TRBV5-1 and TRBJ2-7. The CDR3 totals 13 residues. Per the germline V gene, CDR1 is SGHRS and CDR2 is YFSETQ. CDR3 sequence reads: CASRYPDGLEQYF.

The CDR3 loop is CAAKGTDTQYF. This chain connects TRBV25-1 to TRBJ2-3. CDR1 is MGHDK and CDR2 is SYGVNS in the germline V gene. This CDR3 contains 11 residues.

The CDR3 sequence: CASSAPFRDSYGYTF. The chain carries TRBV9 and TRBJ1-2; TCRdb's D call of TRBD1 is untestable without DNA. This CDR3 has 15 residues. Germline V lookup: CDR1 SGDLS, CDR2 YYNGEE.

This chain links TRBV2 with TRBJ2-7. CDR1 is SNHLY, CDR2 FYNNEI, per germline. The CDR3 totals 13 residues. CDR3 region: CASSAVTNYEQYF. The variable domain in full, with the rest retrieved from reference TRBV2 and TRBJ2-7, is EPEVTQTPSHQVTQMGQEVILRCVPISNHLYFYWYRQILGQKVEFLVSFYNNEISEKSEIFDDQFSVERPDGSNFTLKIRSTKLEDSAMYFCASSAVTNYEQYFGPGTRLTVT.

The rearrangement links TRBV6-5 to TRBJ2-1. The germline V gene has CDR1 MNHEY and CDR2 SVGAGI. The CDR3 covers 15 residues. CDR3 residues: CASSYSSLPDNEQFF.